This passage covers 31 T cell receptor beta chains from one sample sequenced in a study of CD8 T cells in ankylosing spondylitis. TCRdb passed the 5' RACE reads through MiXCR, listing each CDR3 protein once. Of some 26,000 distinct CDR3 sequences in the sample, about 15% are singletons; the top ten hold 25% to 30%. What was sequenced was blood. All receptors derive from a male donor with ankylosing spondylitis or in good health (not recorded which).

This chain connects TRBV6-2 or TRBV6-3 to TRBJ1-1, with D possibly TRBD1 on 6 matching bases. The CDR3 contains 12 residues. V shed 5 bases and J shed 7 bases, with 11 bases lying between them. Germline CDR1 and CDR2: MNHEY and SVGEGT. Here the CDR3 DNA reads TGTGCCAGCAGTCACAGGGTAAATGAAGCTTTCTTT. Encoded protein: CASSHRVNEAFF.

In its sample, this clonotype is medium-sized (0.01 to 0.1%). The gene calls are TRBV5-1 and TRBJ2-1; D not resolved. V lost 4 bases and J 7 bases, leaving 9 bases between the germline ends. The CDR3 is made up of 12 amino acids. The germline V gene encodes CDR1 SGHRS and CDR2 YFSETQ. CDR3 nucleotides: TGCGCCAGCAGCCCATCTCTTAATGAGCAGTTCTTC. Its translation is CASSPSLNEQFF.

Ten or more counts support this clonotype. The chain carries TRBV27 and TRBJ2-1; 11 bases align to TRBD2. V lost 2 bases and J lost 4; bases outside the gene matches: 4. Germline CDR1 reads MNHEY; CDR2 reads SMNVEV (reference sequence). The CDR3 covers 16 residues. The chain's CDR3 is CASSLNSGGAYNEQFF. The CDR3 DNA is TGTGCCAGCAGTTTAAATAGCGGGGGGGCTTACAATGAGCAGTTCTTC.

The chain is built from TRBV7-2 and TRBJ2-3; the match to TRBD2 covers 9 bases. CDR3 size: 16 residues. The germline gives CDR1 SGHTA, CDR2 FQGNSA. The V gene end was trimmed by 4 bases and the J gene end by 4 bases; junction bases not matched to a gene: 9. The DNA for the CDR3 is TGTGCCAGCAGCTCCGGTTTAGCGGGGGAAGCAGATACGCAGTATTTT. This gives the protein CASSSGLAGEADTQYF.

The genes are TRBV6-5 and TRBJ1-1; TRBD1 is a possible D gene (5 bases). In germline, CDR1 is MNHEY, CDR2 SVGAGI. With 11 bases removed from V and 5 bases from J, the gap between germline ends came to 12 bases. The CDR3 has 11 amino acids. CDR3 loop: CASRRGTEAFF. The CDR3 coding sequence is TGTGCCTCGCGCCGGGGGACTGAAGCTTTCTTT.

The genes are TRBV15 and TRBJ2-5, with a possible D match to TRBD2 (6 bases). The V and J ends lost 5 bases and 0 bases respectively, with 10 bases between them. In germline, CDR1 is LNHNV, CDR2 YYDKDF (reference sequence). The CDR3 loop spans 14 amino acids. DNA of the CDR3: TGTGCCACCAGCGCAGGCGGGGACCAAGAGACCCAGTACTTC. This sequence encodes CATSAGGDQETQYF.

This chain links TRBV12-3 or TRBV12-4 with TRBJ2-1; 7 bases match TRBD2. The CDR3 spans 14 residues. V dropped 7 bases and J dropped 5; count of bases not matched to a gene: 8. The CDR3 DNA sequence: TGTGCCAGCACCACTCGACTAGCTAACAATGAGCAGTTCTTC. This translates into CASTTRLANNEQFF.

To note about this clonotype: The junction departs from germline at one end; a sequencing error may be responsible. This sequence joins TRBV23-1 and TRBJ2-2; TRBD1 matches at 7 bases. TRBV23-1 belongs to the ORF category, with a function that is uncertain. The CDR3 has 14 amino acids. CDR3 amino acids: CASGAGGNTGELFF. The CDR3 nucleotides are TGTGCCAGCGGAGCAGGGGGGAACACCGGGGAGCTGTTTTTT.

Only a few counts were recorded for this clonotype. J is TRBJ1-1 and V is TRBV5-1; tentatively, D is TRBD1 (6 bases). Germline V gene sequence: CDR1 SGHRS, CDR2 YFSETQ. V lost 4 bases, J lost 4 bases, and 8 bases lay in between. This CDR3 has 12 amino acids. CDR3 coding DNA: TGCGCCAGCAGCCAGGGGCTCACTGAAGCTTTCTTT. Translation: CASSQGLTEAFF.

This clonotype was counted at least ten times. V usage is TRBV12-3 or TRBV12-4 and J usage is TRBJ2-1; the match to TRBD2 covers 13 bases. Trimming removed 3 bases from V and 9 bases from J; junction bases left unmatched: 5. The CDR3 is made up of 15 amino acids. The CDR3 is CASSFTSGGAVEQFF. CDR3 coding DNA: TGTGCCAGCAGTTTTACTAGCGGGGGGGCAGTTGAGCAGTTCTTC.

This clonotype was recorded only once. The CDR3 here is CASSLYGDEQFF. The CDR3 DNA sequence: TGTGCCAGCAGCCTTTATGGCGATGAGCAGTTCTTC. The chain employs TRBV14 and TRBJ2-1; no reliable D call. The CDR3 is 12 amino acids. Trimming cost V 4 bases and J 8 bases, with 9 bases left between them. The germline V gene has CDR1 SGHDN and CDR2 FVKESK.

This chain links TRBV29-1 with TRBJ2-5, with 10 bases aligning to TRBD2. Trimming cost V 7 bases and J 1 base; bases outside gene matches: 6. This CDR3 spans 14 amino acids. The germline gives CDR1 SQVTM, CDR2 ANQGSEA. CDR3 in amino acids: CSASRTSGQETQYF. In DNA, the CDR3 is TGCAGCGCGTCTAGGACTAGCGGCCAAGAGACCCAGTACTTC.

The V and J genes are TRBV10-1 and TRBJ1-6; D not certain. The V gene lost 3 bases and the J gene lost 7 bases, with 4 bases spanning the gap. The CDR3 runs to 12 residues. Germline V lookup: CDR1 WNHNN, CDR2 SYGVQD (reference sequence). The CDR3 here is CASSEENSPLHF. The DNA of the CDR3 is TGCGCCAGCAGTGAAGAGAATTCACCCCTCCACTTT.

J is TRBJ2-3 and V is TRBV12-3 or TRBV12-4, with 12 nucleotides matching TRBD2. The CDR3 extends over 16 amino acids. Trimming removed 3 bases from V and 5 bases from J; junction bases left unmatched: 6. CDR3 bases: TGTGCCAGCAGTTTCGGGCTAGCGGGGGGGGGAGATACGCAGTATTTT. Protein product: CASSFGLAGGGDTQYF.

The chain recombines TRBV7-3 with TRBJ2-5; 8 bases fit TRBD1. Germline lookup yields CDR1 SGHTA and CDR2 FQGTGA. V was pared by 3 bases and J by 5 bases, with 2 bases of the junction left unmatched. The CDR3 loop spans 13 amino acids. In DNA, the CDR3 is TGTGCCAGCAGCTTCACAGGGGGGGAGACCCAGTACTTC. Its protein product is CASSFTGGETQYF.

The J gene is TRBJ2-4, the V gene TRBV20-1; D is ambiguous. Trimming cost V 4 bases and J 1 base, with 8 bases left between them. This CDR3 has 13 amino acids. Germline CDR1 is DFQATT and CDR2 is SNEGSKA (reference sequence). The CDR3 DNA reads TGCAGTGCTAACCTAGGCGCCAAAAACATTCAGTACTTC. Translating gives CSANLGAKNIQYF.

In this sample, this clonotype turned up many times. As the CDR3 is not closed by the conserved phenylalanine or tryptophan, this likely results from a read error. Because the CDR3's place on the DNA is in doubt, the DNA is left out and the CDR3 is given as listed by TCRdb. The V and J genes are TRBV21-1 and TRBJ2-7; the DNA was not used to check the table's D call, TRBD2. TRBV21-1 is a recognized pseudogene. Both ends counted, the CDR3 spans 10 residues. CDR3 loop: CASSVSGSSE.

The rearrangement uses TRBV7-2 and TRBJ2-3; D unclear. Trimming shortened V by 0 bases and J by 7 bases, and 8 bases separated the two germline ends. CDR1 SGHTA and CDR2 FQGNSA come from the germline V gene. The CDR3 length is 13 residues. In DNA form, the CDR3 reads TGTGCCAGCAGCTTAGCCACCCCGAATACGCAGTATTTT. Translating it yields CASSLATPNTQYF.

This clonotype was counted many times. The chain combines TRBV4-3 with TRBJ1-4; 10 nucleotides align to TRBD1. V shed 4 bases and J 7 bases; nucleotides not matched to a gene: 3. CDR3 length equals 14 residues. Germline V CDR1 and CDR2: LGHNA, YSLEER. For the CDR3, the DNA is TGCGCCAGCAGCCCGGACAGGGGGTTTGAAAAACTGTTTTTT. It translates to CASSPDRGFEKLFF.

A few counts support this clonotype. The chain has TRBV5-6 and TRBJ2-2, with 9 bases identical to TRBD2. This CDR3 region has 17 residues. Germline V gene lookup returns CDR1 SGHDT and CDR2 YYEEEE. Trimming at V came to 3 bases and at J to 1 base, leaving 7 bases not matched to a gene. The CDR3 DNA follows: TGTGCCAGCAGCTCTTACCGACTAGCGGAGAACACCGGGGAGCTGTTTTTT. Amino acid sequence: CASSSYRLAENTGELFF.

The V call is TRBV5-1, the J call TRBJ2-3, with 7 nucleotides matching TRBD1. With V trimmed by 4 bases and J by 0 bases, 8 bases remained unmatched. This CDR3 is 16 amino acids long. Germline values: CDR1 SGHRS, CDR2 YFSETQ. The CDR3 DNA sequence: TGCGCCAGCAGCCCTGGGACAGAAGTTAGCACAGATACGCAGTATTTT. This codes for CASSPGTEVSTDTQYF.

This clonotype was detected many times. V is TRBV28 and J is TRBJ2-1; D is undetermined. Germline V gene lookup returns CDR1 MDHEN and CDR2 SYDVKM. The CDR3 is 13 amino acids. Trimming shortened V by 11 bases and J by 4 bases, and 15 bases separated the two germline ends. The CDR3 protein is CAGGPADYNEQFF. CDR3 in DNA: TGTGCCGGCGGCCCCGCGGATTACAATGAGCAGTTCTTC.

This clonotype was counted many times. The genes are TRBV7-2 and TRBJ2-4; no reliable D call. The length of the CDR3 is 15 residues. Per the germline V gene, CDR1 is SGHTA and CDR2 is FQGNSA. The V and J ends lost 1 base and 8 bases respectively, with 15 bases between them. For the CDR3, the DNA is TGTGCCAGCAGCTTAGAAATCCTACCCTGGGACATTCAGTACTTC. Protein: CASSLEILPWDIQYF.

In its sample, this clonotype was seen a few times. The chain recombines TRBV4-1 with TRBJ2-1; tentative D call: TRBD1 (8 bases). Trimming took off 4 bases at V and 3 bases at J, with 16 bases between the two ends. This CDR3 has 16 residues. In germline, CDR1 is MGHRA, CDR2 YSYEKL. CDR3 in amino acids: CASSPSGQGDYNEQFF. CDR3 DNA: TGCGCCAGCAGCCCTAGCGGACAGGGAGACTACAATGAGCAGTTCTTC.

Many counts were recorded for this clonotype. The gene calls are TRBV29-1 and TRBJ2-4, with D perhaps TRBD1 or TRBD2 (5 bases each). Per germline, CDR1 SQVTM and CDR2 ANQGSEA. This CDR3 is built from 13 residues. V lost 6 bases and J lost 8, with 17 bases in between. The CDR3: CSVLGTEGDIQYF. The CDR3 DNA sequence: TGCAGCGTCCTCGGGACCGAAGGGGACATTCAGTACTTC.

The chain employs TRBV6-2 or TRBV6-3 and TRBJ2-7; no firm D call. This CDR3 is 13 amino acids long. Between the trimmed V and J ends, which lost 3 bases and 5 bases, there was a span of 11 bases. Germline values: CDR1 MNHEY, CDR2 SVGEGT. DNA for the CDR3: TGTGCCAGCAGTTATTCACGGGTTCACGAGCAGTACGTC. Protein: CASSYSRVHEQYV.

The chain carries TRBV2 and TRBJ2-2, with 8 positions matching TRBD1. This CDR3 comprises 14 residues. Germline lookup yields CDR1 SNHLY and CDR2 FYNNEI. Trimming removed 3 bases from V and 5 bases from J; junction bases left unmatched: 2. CDR3 region: CASSEDRVTGELFF. DNA of the CDR3: TGTGCCAGCAGTGAGGACAGGGTAACCGGGGAGCTGTTTTTT.

This clonotype was counted only a few times. V usage is TRBV15 and J usage is TRBJ2-2, with no clear D. Germline V gene data show CDR1 as LNHNV and CDR2 as YYDKDF (reference sequence). Between the trimmed V and J ends, which lost 3 bases and 3 bases, there was a span of 11 bases. This CDR3 contains 15 residues. The CDR3 loop is CATSRPESDTGELFF. CDR3 in DNA: TGTGCCACCAGCAGGCCAGAGAGTGACACCGGGGAGCTGTTTTTT.

This clonotype came up a few times. J is TRBJ1-4 and V is TRBV18; tentative D call: TRBD1 (6 bases). The CDR3 extends over 14 amino acids. V was shortened by 2 bases and J by 7 bases, with 11 bases between the two germline ends. CDR1 is KGHSH, CDR2 LQKENI, per germline. The CDR3 spells CASSPTRGGEKLFF. In nucleotides, the CDR3 is TGTGCCAGCTCACCAACCAGGGGTGGTGAAAAACTGTTTTTT.

The chain links TRBV28 to TRBJ1-4; 7 nucleotides agree with TRBD1. V trimming: 6 bases; J trimming: 4 bases; junction bases outside the gene matches: 5. The CDR3 length is 14 residues. Germline assignment: CDR1 MDHEN and CDR2 SYDVKM. The CDR3: CASSRYRGNEKLFF. DNA of the CDR3: TGTGCCAGCAGCCGGTACAGGGGTAATGAAAAACTGTTTTTT.

There are many counts of this clonotype. This rearrangement joins TRBV29-1 to TRBJ1-5; 7 nucleotides match TRBD1. CDR3 length equals 12 residues. Per the germline V gene, CDR1 is SQVTM and CDR2 is ANQGSEA. With 4 bases clipped from V and 4 bases from J, the junction kept 1 base outside the gene matches. The CDR3 DNA reads as TGCAGCGTTGGGGGACAGAATCAGCCCCAGCATTTT. Protein: CSVGGQNQPQHF.